Below, one T cell receptor (beta chain) is given with its context. These data come from a study of cytomegalovirus exposure and HLA in healthy donors. In the PCR, 60 Vbeta and 13 Jbeta primers were used. Clones were read by immunoSEQ multiplex PCR, and TCRdb kept only the in-frame ones, dropping some. The repertoire holds tens of thousands of clones, with around three fifths as singletons. CDR1 SNHLY and CDR2 FYNNEI come from the germline V gene. The CDR3 is 15 residues long. V lost 5 bases, J lost 4 bases, and 17 bases lay in between. The clonotype was recovered from a boy between 10 and 17 years old in good health and CMV-seropositive. V is TRBV2 and J is TRBJ1-1; the D gene is possibly TRBD1 (6 bases). The sequenced material came from PBMCs. CDR3 in DNA: TGTGCCAGCAGTAAAACCAGGGGCCAAAGCACTGAAGCTTTCTTT. Residues: CASSKTRGQSTEAFF.